This note documents a single T cell receptor (beta chain) sequence. This sample is drawn from a study of blood T cell repertoires in COVID-19. Germline V gene sequence: CDR1 SQVTM, CDR2 ANQGSEA. V was trimmed by 2 bases and J by 4 bases, leaving 8 bases between them. There are 13 residues in the CDR3. Sequenced by immunoSEQ multiplex PCR; TCRdb stores in-frame clones only, minus some. This sample has around 140,000 clones, with about 88% found just once. Sequenced: PBMCs or T cells enriched from blood (not recorded which). This TCR was recovered from a man aged 40-55 years with acute COVID-19. The chain is built from TRBV29-1 and TRBJ2-2; D is possibly TRBD1 (5 bases). The CDR3 DNA reads TGCAGCGTTGAACAAGGGGTCACCGGGGAGCTGTTTTTT. This gives the protein CSVEQGVTGELFF.